Following are 19 T cell receptor beta chains from one sample sequenced in a study of OX40 agonist ivuxolimab in advanced cancers. Clones were sequenced by immunoSEQ multiplex PCR, and TCRdb holds only the in-frame ones, with some missing. Here the sample spans under 90,000 clones, approximately 94% being singletons. The sequences come from CD4+ or CD8+ T cells sorted from blood, collected in a trial of the OX40 agonist ivuxolimab. Source of these receptors: an adult with an advanced solid tumor such as melanoma, head and neck, liver or kidney cancer.

The chain employs TRBV29-1 and TRBJ2-1; a weak D match, TRBD2 (6 bases). CDR1 is SQVTM and CDR2 is ANQGSEA in the germline V gene. V lost 5 bases, J lost 2 bases, and 13 bases lay in between. The CDR3 has 14 residues. In nucleotides, the CDR3 is TGCAGCGTTTTGGAAGCGGGCACCTACAATGAGCAGTTCTTC. Its protein is CSVLEAGTYNEQFF.

The rearrangement joins TRBV7-2 to TRBJ1-5; D possibly corresponds to TRBD1 (5 bases). The germline V gene encodes CDR1 SGHTA and CDR2 FQGNSA. The CDR3 runs 17 residues. The V and J ends lost 2 bases and 4 bases respectively, with 18 bases between them. The chain's CDR3 is CASSLSIRGRENQPQHF. As DNA, the CDR3 is TGTGCCAGCAGCTTATCCATAAGGGGCAGGGAAAATCAGCCCCAGCATTTT. Complete variable domain (other parts from reference TRBV7-2 and TRBJ1-5): GAGVSQSPSNKVTEKGKDVELRCDPISGHTALYWYRQSLGQGLEFLIYFQGNSAPDKSGLPSDRFSAERTGGSVSTLTIQRTQQEDSAVYLCASSLSIRGRENQPQHFGDGTRLSIL.

V usage is TRBV7-9 and J usage is TRBJ1-1; no firm D call. V lost 0 bases to trimming and J lost 8 bases, with 7 bases between them. This CDR3 is 12 amino acids long. In germline, CDR1 is SEHNR, CDR2 FQNEAQ (reference sequence). The CDR3 is CASSLASREAFF. In DNA form, the CDR3 reads TGTGCCAGCAGCTTAGCTTCCAGGGAAGCTTTCTTT.

The chain links TRBV11-2 to TRBJ2-7; TRBD1 is a possible D gene (6 bases). V was clipped by 2 bases and J by 2 bases, with 16 bases between them. Germline CDR1 SGHAT, CDR2 FQNNGV. There are 16 residues in the CDR3. Written as DNA, the CDR3 is TGTGCCAGCAGCTTAACCCAGGGGTTTAGTCCCTACGAGCAGTACTTC. The encoded protein is CASSLTQGFSPYEQYF.

This rearrangement joins TRBV19 to TRBJ2-2, with D perhaps matching TRBD2 (5 bases). Germline-derived CDR1 and CDR2 are LNHDA and SQIVND (reference sequence). V was pared by 10 bases and J by 5 bases, with 11 bases between. The length of the CDR3 is 12 residues. The CDR3 nucleotides are TGTGCCATTGAGGGAATAACCGGGGAGCTGTTTTTT. This sequence encodes CAIEGITGELFF.

The V and J genes are TRBV7-8 and TRBJ1-1; D remains ambiguous. The CDR3 loop spans 12 amino acids. CDR1 and CDR2 from the germline V gene are SGHVS and FQNEAQ. V was shortened by 4 bases and J by 6 bases, with 9 bases between the two germline ends. CDR3 amino acids: CASSSRGAEAFF. The CDR3 nucleotides read TGTGCCAGCAGCTCTCGGGGAGCTGAAGCTTTCTTT.

The chain has TRBV7-8 and TRBJ1-6; 10 nucleotides line up with TRBD1. CDR3 length: 16 amino acids. The junction had 12 bases not matched to a gene; V was cut back by 4 bases and J by 12 bases. CDR1 is SGHVS and CDR2 is FQNEAQ in the germline V gene. CDR3 bases: TGTGCCAGCAGCTATCCTAATCCGGGACAGGGGCAACCCCTCCACTTT. This gives the protein CASSYPNPGQGQPLHF. Complete variable domain (other parts from reference TRBV7-8 and TRBJ1-6): GAGVSQSPRYKVAKRGQDVALRCDPISGHVSLFWYQQALGQGPEFLTYFQNEAQLDKSGLPSDRFFAERPEGSVSTLKIQRTQQEDSAVYLCASSYPNPGQGQPLHFGNGTRLTVT.

J is TRBJ2-1 and V is TRBV27, with a tentative D call TRBD1 (7 bases). The CDR3 extends over 14 amino acids. CDR1 and CDR2 (germline): MNHEY, SMNVEV (reference sequence). Between the trimmed V and J ends, which lost 5 bases and 5 bases, there was a span of 13 bases. The CDR3 spells CASSEAGQNNEQFF. The CDR3 bases are TGTGCCAGCAGTGAGGCGGGACAGAACAATGAGCAGTTCTTC.

This sequence joins TRBV7-6 and TRBJ2-4, with 11 bases fitting TRBD1. V lost 5 bases and J lost 1; bases outside the gene matches: 4. Germline V gene sequence: CDR1 SGHVS, CDR2 FNYEAQ. The CDR3 has 16 residues. The CDR3 here is CASSPGQGAAKNIQYF. CDR3 DNA sequence: TGTGCCAGCAGCCCCGGACAGGGGGCGGCCAAAAACATTCAGTACTTC.

J is TRBJ1-5 and V is TRBV27; 7 positions match TRBD1. This CDR3 spans 12 amino acids. Germline trimming cut 9 bases from V and 8 bases from J; bases unmatched to any gene: 7. CDR1 and CDR2 (germline): MNHEY, SMNVEV (reference sequence). The CDR3 region has the DNA TGTGCCAGGGAGACAGGGAAGAAGCCCCAGCATTTT. It is translated as CARETGKKPQHF.

The gene calls are TRBV11-2 and TRBJ1-3, with 7 bases lining up with TRBD1. V was clipped by 3 bases and J by 0 bases; unmatched bases: 5. The CDR3 is 16 residues long. Germline CDR1 SGHAT, CDR2 FQNNGV. The CDR3 nucleotides are TGTGCCAGCAGCTTGACAGGGTTAGTCTCTGGAAACACCATATATTTT. Translating it yields CASSLTGLVSGNTIYF.

The chain recombines TRBV7-9 with TRBJ1-6; D may be TRBD1 (6 bases). Per the germline V gene, CDR1 is SEHNR and CDR2 is FQNEAQ (reference sequence). V lost 4 bases and J lost 2, with 15 bases in between. This CDR3 region has 17 residues. Here the CDR3 DNA reads TGTGCCAGCAGCTCACACAGGGTTTCGCCCTATAATTCACCCCTCCACTTT. It yields the protein CASSSHRVSPYNSPLHF.

V is TRBV29-1 and J is TRBJ2-1; a weak D match, TRBD1 (6 bases). This CDR3 comprises 14 residues. Trimming removed 6 bases from V and 0 bases from J, with 12 bases in between. Germline V gene lookup returns CDR1 SQVTM and CDR2 ANQGSEA. In DNA, the CDR3 is TGCAGCGTGCCCCAGACAGGCTCCTACAATGAGCAGTTCTTC. Its protein product is CSVPQTGSYNEQFF.

V usage is TRBV19 and J usage is TRBJ2-7, with D possibly called TRBD1 or TRBD2 (5 bases each). Deletions cut 3 bases from V and 0 bases from J, with 6 bases between. Germline CDR1 is LNHDA and CDR2 is SQIVND (reference sequence). The CDR3 has 13 residues. As DNA, the CDR3 is TGTGCCAGTAGTATCGGGGCCTCCTACGAGCAGTACTTC. As protein: CASSIGASYEQYF. The full variable domain, its missing parts supplied by reference TRBV19 and TRBJ2-7, is DGGITQSPKYLFRKEGQNVTLSCEQNLNHDAMYWYRQDPGQGLRLIYYSQIVNDFQKGDIAEGYSVSREKKESFPLTVTSAQKNPTAFYLCASSIGASYEQYFGPGTRLTVT.

The rearrangement links TRBV4-1 to TRBJ2-7, with D maybe TRBD2 (5 bases). V lost 0 bases and J lost 3, with 12 bases in between. The CDR3 runs to 15 residues. CDR1 and CDR2 from the germline V gene are MGHRA and YSYEKL. The CDR3 region is CASSQDLVRDYEQYF. In DNA form, the CDR3 reads TGCGCCAGCAGCCAAGACCTGGTCCGGGACTACGAGCAGTACTTC.

This chain connects TRBV9 to TRBJ1-2; D not resolved. The CDR3 has 13 residues. From germline, CDR1 is SGDLS and CDR2 YYNGEE. The V end lost 0 bases, the J end lost 1 base, and 4 bases lay between the germline ends. In DNA form, the CDR3 reads TGTGCCAGCAGCGTAGAGGTTAACTATGGCTACACCTTC. Its translation: CASSVEVNYGYTF. Full variable domain (rest looked up from reference TRBV9 and TRBJ1-2): DSGVTQTPKHLITATGQRVTLRCSPRSGDLSVYWYQQSLDQGLQFLIQYYNGEERAKGNILERFSAQQFPDLHSELNLSSLELGDSALYFCASSVEVNYGYTFGSGTRLTVV.

V gene TRBV4-1 combines with J gene TRBJ1-5, with 10 bases aligning to TRBD1. The CDR3 has 16 amino acids. Germline assignment: CDR1 MGHRA and CDR2 YSYEKL. Trimming cost V 3 bases and J 1 base; bases outside gene matches: 3. CDR3 residues: CASSQRQGASNQPQHF. CDR3 coding DNA: TGCGCCAGCAGCCAGCGACAGGGGGCGAGCAATCAGCCCCAGCATTTT.

This clone was observed a handful of times. V gene TRBV9 combines with J gene TRBJ1-5; 7 bases are shared with TRBD1. The germline CDR1 and CDR2 sequences are SGDLS and YYNGEE. V trimming: 6 bases; J trimming: 0 bases; junction bases outside the gene matches: 6. This CDR3 comprises 15 residues. CDR3 residues: CASTTGQDSNQPQHF. In DNA form, the CDR3 reads TGTGCCAGCACGACAGGGCAAGATAGCAATCAGCCCCAGCATTTT.

The rearrangement joins TRBV13 to TRBJ2-7; TRBD2 matches 11 bases. Per germline, CDR1 PRHDT and CDR2 FYEKMQ (reference sequence). V lost 4 bases and J lost 5; bases outside the gene matches: 7. CDR3 size: 15 residues. The CDR3 DNA sequence: TGTGCCAGCAGCTCTGCGTCTAGCGGGAGGAACGAGCAGTACTTC. It specifies CASSSASSGRNEQYF.